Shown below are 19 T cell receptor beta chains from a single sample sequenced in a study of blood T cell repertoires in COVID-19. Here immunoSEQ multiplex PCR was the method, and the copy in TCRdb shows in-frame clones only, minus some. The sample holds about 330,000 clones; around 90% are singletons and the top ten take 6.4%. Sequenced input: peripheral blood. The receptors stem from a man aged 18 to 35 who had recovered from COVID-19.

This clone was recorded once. The CDR3: CASSQVPTGQGDPYEQYF. CDR3 coding DNA: TGTGCCAGCAGCCAAGTCCCGACCGGACAGGGGGACCCCTACGAGCAGTACTTC. The chain uses TRBV4-2 and TRBJ2-7, with TRBD1 matching 10 bases. This CDR3 is 18 amino acids long. Germline CDR1 and CDR2: LGHNA and YNFKEQ. J was trimmed by 2 bases and V by 1 base; bases with no gene match: 11.

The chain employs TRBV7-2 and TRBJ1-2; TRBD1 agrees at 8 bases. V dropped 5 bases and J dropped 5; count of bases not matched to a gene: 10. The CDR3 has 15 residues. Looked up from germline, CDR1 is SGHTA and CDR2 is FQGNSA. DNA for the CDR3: TGTGCCAGCAGCCCCTTAAGGGACAGGAAATATGGCTACACCTTC. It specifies CASSPLRDRKYGYTF. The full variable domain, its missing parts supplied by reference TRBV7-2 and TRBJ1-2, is GAGVSQSPSNKVTEKGKDVELRCDPISGHTALYWYRQSLGQGLEFLIYFQGNSAPDKSGLPSDRFSAERTGGSVSTLTIQRTQQEDSAVYLCASSPLRDRKYGYTFGSGTRLTVV.

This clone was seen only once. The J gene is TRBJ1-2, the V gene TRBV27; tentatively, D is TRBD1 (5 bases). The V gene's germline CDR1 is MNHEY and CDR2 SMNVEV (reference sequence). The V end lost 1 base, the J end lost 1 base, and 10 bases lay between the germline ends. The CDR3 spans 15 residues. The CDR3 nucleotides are TGTGCCAGCAGTTTATATCAAGGGGTTAACTATGGCTACACCTTC. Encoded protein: CASSLYQGVNYGYTF.

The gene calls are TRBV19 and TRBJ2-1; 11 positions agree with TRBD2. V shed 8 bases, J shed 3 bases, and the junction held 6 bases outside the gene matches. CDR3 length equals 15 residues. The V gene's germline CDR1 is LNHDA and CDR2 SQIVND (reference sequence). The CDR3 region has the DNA TGTGCCAGTTGTCCCGGGACTAGCGGCTACAATGAGCAGTTCTTC. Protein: CASCPGTSGYNEQFF.

The CDR3 region is CAISERTGGPYNEQFF. The CDR3 nucleotides are TGTGCCATCAGTGAGCGGACAGGGGGACCCTACAATGAGCAGTTCTTC. The chain links TRBV10-3 to TRBJ2-1; 10 bases are a match to TRBD1. The V gene's germline CDR1 is ENHRY and CDR2 SYGVKD. J gave up 2 bases and V 2 bases, and 3 bases lay outside the gene matches. The CDR3 is 16 amino acids.

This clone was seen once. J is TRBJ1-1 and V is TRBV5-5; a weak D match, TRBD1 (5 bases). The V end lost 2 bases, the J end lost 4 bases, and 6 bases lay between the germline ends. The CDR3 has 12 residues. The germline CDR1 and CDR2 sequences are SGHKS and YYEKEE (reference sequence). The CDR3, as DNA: TGTGCCAGCAGCTTCCAGGGCACTGAAGCTTTCTTT. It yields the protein CASSFQGTEAFF. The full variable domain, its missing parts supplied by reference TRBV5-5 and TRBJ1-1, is DAGVTQSPTHLIKTRGQQVTLRCSPISGHKSVSWYQQVLGQGPQFIFQYYEKEERGRGNFPDRFSARQFPNYSSELNVNALLLGDSALYLCASSFQGTEAFFGQGTRLTVV.

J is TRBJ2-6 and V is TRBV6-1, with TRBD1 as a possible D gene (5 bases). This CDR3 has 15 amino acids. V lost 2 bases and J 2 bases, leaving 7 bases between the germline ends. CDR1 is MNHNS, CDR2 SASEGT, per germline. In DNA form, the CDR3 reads TGTGCCAGCAGTGAAAGGGGCCCTGGGGCCAACGTCCTGACTTTC. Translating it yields CASSERGPGANVLTF.

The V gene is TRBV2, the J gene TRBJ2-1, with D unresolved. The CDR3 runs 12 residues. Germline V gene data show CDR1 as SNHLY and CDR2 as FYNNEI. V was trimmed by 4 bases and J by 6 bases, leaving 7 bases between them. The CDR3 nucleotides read TGTGCCAGCAGTGCTGATAGCAATGAGCAGTTCTTC. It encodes CASSADSNEQFF.

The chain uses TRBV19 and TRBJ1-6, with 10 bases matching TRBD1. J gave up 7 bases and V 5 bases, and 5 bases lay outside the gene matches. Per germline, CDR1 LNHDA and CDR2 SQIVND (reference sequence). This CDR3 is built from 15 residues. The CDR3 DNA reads TGTGCCAGTAGTCTCCCGGACAGGGGGAATTCACCCCTCCACTTT. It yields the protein CASSLPDRGNSPLHF. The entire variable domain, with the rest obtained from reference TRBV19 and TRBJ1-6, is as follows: DGGITQSPKYLFRKEGQNVTLSCEQNLNHDAMYWYRQDPGQGLRLIYYSQIVNDFQKGDIAEGYSVSREKKESFPLTVTSAQKNPTAFYLCASSLPDRGNSPLHFGNGTRLTVT.

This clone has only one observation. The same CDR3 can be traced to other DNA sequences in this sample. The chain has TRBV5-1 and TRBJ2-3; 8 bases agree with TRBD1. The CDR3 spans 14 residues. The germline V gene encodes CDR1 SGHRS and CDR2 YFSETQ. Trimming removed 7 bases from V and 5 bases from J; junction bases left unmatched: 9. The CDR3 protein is CASSPGTGGDTQYF. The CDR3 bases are TGCGCCAGCTCCCCTGGGACAGGCGGAGATACGCAGTATTTT.

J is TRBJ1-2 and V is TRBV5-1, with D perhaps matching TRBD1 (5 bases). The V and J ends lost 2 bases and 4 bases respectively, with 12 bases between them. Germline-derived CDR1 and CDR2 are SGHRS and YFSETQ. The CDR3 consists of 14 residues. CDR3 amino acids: CASSLSQGGYGYTF. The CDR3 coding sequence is TGCGCCAGCAGCTTAAGTCAGGGCGGCTATGGCTACACCTTC.

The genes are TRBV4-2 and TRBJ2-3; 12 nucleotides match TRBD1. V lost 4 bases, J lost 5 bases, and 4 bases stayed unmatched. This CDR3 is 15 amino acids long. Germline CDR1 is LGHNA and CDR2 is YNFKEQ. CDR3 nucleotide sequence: TGTGCCAGCAGCCCCCGGGACAGGGGGCAAGATACGCAGTATTTT. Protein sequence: CASSPRDRGQDTQYF.

The CDR3 DNA sequence: TGCGCCAGCAGTGAGTCGACTAAATCCGAGCAGTACTTC. Amino acid sequence: CASSESTKSEQYF. The chain joins TRBV10-1 to TRBJ2-7; D might be TRBD2 (5 bases). V gave up 0 bases and J gave up 6 bases, with 9 bases separating them. This CDR3 has 13 residues. Germline lookup yields CDR1 WNHNN and CDR2 SYGVQD (reference sequence).

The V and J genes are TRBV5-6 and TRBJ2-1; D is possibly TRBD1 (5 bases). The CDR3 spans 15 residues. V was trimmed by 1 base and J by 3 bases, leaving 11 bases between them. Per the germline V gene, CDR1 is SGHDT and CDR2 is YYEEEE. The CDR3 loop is CASSLSPGLYNEQFF. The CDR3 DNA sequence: TGTGCCAGCAGCTTGAGTCCAGGGCTCTACAATGAGCAGTTCTTC.

The CDR3 region is CASSQVDMGLSNPLHF. The CDR3 DNA reads as TGCGCCAGCAGCCAAGTCGATATGGGACTGAGCAATCCCCTCCACTTT. The chain links TRBV4-1 to TRBJ1-6, with D perhaps matching TRBD1 (5 bases). Germline V gene sequence: CDR1 MGHRA, CDR2 YSYEKL. The V end was cut by 1 base, the J end by 13 bases, with 20 bases between. The CDR3 runs to 16 residues.

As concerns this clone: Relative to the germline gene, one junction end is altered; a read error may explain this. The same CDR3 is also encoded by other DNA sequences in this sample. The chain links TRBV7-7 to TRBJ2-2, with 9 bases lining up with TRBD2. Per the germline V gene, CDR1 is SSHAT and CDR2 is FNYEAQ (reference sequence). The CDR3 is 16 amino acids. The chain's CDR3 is CASSSLAGANTGELFF. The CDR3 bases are TGTGCTAGCAGCTCTTTAGCGGGGGCCAACACCGGGGAGCTGTTTTTT.

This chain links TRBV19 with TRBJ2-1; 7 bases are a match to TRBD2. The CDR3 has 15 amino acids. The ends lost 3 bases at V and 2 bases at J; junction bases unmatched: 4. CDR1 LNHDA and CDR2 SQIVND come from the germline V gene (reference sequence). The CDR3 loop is CASSIGAGPYNEQFF. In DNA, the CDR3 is TGTGCCAGTAGTATCGGAGCGGGGCCCTACAATGAGCAGTTCTTC.

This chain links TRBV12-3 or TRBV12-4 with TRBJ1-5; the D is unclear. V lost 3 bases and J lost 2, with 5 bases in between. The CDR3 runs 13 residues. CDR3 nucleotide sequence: TGTGCCAGCAGTTTTTCGGGCAATCAGCCCCAGCATTTT. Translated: CASSFSGNQPQHF.

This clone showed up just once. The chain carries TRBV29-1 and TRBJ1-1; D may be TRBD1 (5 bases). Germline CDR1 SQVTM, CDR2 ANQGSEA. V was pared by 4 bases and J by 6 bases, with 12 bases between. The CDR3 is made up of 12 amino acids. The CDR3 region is CSVVTRGAEAFF. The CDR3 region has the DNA TGCAGCGTTGTAACCCGGGGGGCTGAAGCTTTCTTT.